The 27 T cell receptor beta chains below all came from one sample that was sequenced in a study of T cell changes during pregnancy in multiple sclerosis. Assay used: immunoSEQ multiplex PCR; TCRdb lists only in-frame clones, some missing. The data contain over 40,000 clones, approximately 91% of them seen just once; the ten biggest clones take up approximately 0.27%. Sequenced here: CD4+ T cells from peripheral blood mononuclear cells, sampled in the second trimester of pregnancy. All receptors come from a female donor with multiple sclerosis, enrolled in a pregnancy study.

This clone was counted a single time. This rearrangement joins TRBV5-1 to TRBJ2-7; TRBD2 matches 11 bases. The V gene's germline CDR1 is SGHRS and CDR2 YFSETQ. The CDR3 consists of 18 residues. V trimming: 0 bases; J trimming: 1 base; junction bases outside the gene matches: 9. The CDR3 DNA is TGCGCCAGCAGCTTGGTTCGGGCTAGCGGGGGGTCATCCTACGAGCAGTACTTC. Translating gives CASSLVRASGGSSYEQYF. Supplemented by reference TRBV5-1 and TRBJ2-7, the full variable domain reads KAGVTQTPRYLIKTRGQQVTLSCSPISGHRSVSWYQQTPGQGLQFLFEYFSETQRNKGNFPGRFSGRQFSNSRSEMNVSTLELGDSALYLCASSLVRASGGSSYEQYFGPGTRLTVT.

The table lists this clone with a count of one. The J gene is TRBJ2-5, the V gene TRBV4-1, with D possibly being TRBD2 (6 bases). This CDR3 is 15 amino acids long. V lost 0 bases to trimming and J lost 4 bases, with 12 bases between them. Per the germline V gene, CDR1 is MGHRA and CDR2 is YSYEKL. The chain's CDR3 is CASSQDFGGGETQYF. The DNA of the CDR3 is TGCGCCAGCAGCCAAGATTTCGGGGGTGGAGAGACCCAGTACTTC.

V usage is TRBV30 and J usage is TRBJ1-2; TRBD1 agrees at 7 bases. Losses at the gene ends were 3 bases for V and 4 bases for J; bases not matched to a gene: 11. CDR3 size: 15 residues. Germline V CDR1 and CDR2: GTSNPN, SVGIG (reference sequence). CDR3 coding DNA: TGTGCCTGGAGACTAAAGGGGGCTTCATCCTATGGCTACACCTTC. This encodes CAWRLKGASSYGYTF.

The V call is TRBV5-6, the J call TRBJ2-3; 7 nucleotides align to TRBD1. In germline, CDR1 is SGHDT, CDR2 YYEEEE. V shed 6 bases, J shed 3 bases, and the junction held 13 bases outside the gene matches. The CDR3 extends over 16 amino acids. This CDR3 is CASKDRVHPLTDTQYF. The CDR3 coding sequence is TGTGCCAGCAAAGACAGGGTGCACCCGTTAACAGATACGCAGTATTTT. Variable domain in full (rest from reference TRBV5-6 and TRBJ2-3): DAGVTQSPTHLIKTRGQQVTLRCSPKSGHDTVSWYQQALGQGPQFIFQYYEEEERQRGNFPDRFSGHQFPNYSSELNVNALLLGDSALYLCASKDRVHPLTDTQYFGPGTRLTVL.

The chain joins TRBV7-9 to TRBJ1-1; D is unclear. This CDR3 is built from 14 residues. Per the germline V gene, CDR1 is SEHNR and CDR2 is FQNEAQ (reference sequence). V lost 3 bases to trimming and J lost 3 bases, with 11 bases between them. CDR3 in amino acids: CASSLTPGDTEAFF. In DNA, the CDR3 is TGTGCCAGCAGCTTGACGCCCGGGGACACTGAAGCTTTCTTT.

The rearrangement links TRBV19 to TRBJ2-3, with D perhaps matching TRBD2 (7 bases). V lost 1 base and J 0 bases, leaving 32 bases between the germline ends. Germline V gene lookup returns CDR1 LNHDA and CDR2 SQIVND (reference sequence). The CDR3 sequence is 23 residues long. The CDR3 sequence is CASSIGGGYFFAVTPESTDTQYF. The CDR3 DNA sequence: TGTGCCAGTAGTATAGGGGGGGGCTATTTCTTTGCGGTTACCCCCGAAAGCACAGATACGCAGTATTTT.

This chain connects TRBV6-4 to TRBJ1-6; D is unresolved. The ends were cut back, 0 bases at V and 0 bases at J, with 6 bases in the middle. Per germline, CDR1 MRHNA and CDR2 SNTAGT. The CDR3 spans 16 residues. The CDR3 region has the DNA TGTGCCAGCAGTGACTCGACGGGCTCCTATAATTCACCCCTCCACTTT. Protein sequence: CASSDSTGSYNSPLHF.

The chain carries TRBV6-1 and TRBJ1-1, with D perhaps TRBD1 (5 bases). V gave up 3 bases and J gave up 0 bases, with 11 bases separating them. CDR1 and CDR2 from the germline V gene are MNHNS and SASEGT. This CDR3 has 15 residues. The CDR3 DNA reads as TGTGCCAGCAGTGACCAGAGACAGTTGAACACTGAAGCTTTCTTT. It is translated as CASSDQRQLNTEAFF.

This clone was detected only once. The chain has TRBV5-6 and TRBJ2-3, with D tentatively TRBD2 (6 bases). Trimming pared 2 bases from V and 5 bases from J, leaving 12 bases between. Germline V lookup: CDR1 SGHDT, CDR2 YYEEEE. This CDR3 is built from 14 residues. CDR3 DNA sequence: TGTGCCAGCAGCTTAGGACTACCCGGAGATACGCAGTATTTT. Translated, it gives CASSLGLPGDTQYF.

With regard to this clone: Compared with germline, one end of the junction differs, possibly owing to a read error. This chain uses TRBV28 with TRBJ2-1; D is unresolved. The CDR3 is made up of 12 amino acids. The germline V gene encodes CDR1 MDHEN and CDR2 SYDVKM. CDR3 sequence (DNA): TGTGCCAGCAGCCCTCCCTATAATGAGCAGTTCTTC. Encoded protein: CASSPPYNEQFF. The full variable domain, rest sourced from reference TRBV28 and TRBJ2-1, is DVKVTQSSRYLVKRTGEKVFLECVQDMDHENMFWYRQDPGLGLRLIYFSYDVKMKEKGDIPEGYSVSREKKERFSLILESASTNQTSMYLCASSPPYNEQFFGPGTRLTVL.

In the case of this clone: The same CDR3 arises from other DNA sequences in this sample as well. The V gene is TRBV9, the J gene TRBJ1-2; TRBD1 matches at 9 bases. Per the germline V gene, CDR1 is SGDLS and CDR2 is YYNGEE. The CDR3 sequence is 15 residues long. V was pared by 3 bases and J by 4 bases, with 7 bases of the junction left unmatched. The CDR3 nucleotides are TGTGCCAGCAGCGCCAACAGGGGGCGAGGCTATGGCTACACCTTC. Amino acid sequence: CASSANRGRGYGYTF.

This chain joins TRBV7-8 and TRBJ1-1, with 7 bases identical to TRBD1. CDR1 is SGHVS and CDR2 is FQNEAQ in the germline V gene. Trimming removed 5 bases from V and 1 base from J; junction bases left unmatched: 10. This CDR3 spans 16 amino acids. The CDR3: CASSKYGGTENTEAFF. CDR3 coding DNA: TGTGCCAGCAGCAAATATGGGGGGACAGAGAACACTGAAGCTTTCTTT.

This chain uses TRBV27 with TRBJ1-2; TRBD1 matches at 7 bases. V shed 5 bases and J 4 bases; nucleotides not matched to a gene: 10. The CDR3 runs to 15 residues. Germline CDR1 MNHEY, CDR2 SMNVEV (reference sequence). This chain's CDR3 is CASSASGQRVYGYTF. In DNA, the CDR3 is TGTGCCAGCAGTGCGTCGGGACAGCGGGTCTATGGCTACACCTTC.

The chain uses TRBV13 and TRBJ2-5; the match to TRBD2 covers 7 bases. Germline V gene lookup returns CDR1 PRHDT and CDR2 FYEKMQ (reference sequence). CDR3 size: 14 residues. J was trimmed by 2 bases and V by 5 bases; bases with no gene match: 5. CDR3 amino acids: CASSTLAVQETQYF. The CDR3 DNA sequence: TGTGCCAGCAGCACTCTAGCGGTACAAGAGACCCAGTACTTC.

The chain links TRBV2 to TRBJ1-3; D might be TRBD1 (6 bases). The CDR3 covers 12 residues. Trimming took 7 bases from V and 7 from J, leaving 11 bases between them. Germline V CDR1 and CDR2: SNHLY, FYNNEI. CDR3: CASTHRVNTIYF. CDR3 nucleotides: TGTGCCAGCACTCACAGGGTGAACACCATATATTTT.

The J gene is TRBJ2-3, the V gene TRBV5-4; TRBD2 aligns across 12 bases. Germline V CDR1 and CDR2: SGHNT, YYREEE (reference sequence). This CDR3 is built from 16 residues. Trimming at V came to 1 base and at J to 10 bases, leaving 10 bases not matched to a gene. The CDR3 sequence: CASSLKTSGGLVAQYF. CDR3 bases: TGTGCCAGCAGCTTGAAGACTAGCGGGGGCCTAGTCGCGCAGTATTTT.

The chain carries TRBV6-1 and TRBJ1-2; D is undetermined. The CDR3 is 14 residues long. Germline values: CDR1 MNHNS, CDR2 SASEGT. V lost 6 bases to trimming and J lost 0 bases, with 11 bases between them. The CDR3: CASSGIESNYGYTF. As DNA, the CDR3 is TGTGCCAGCAGCGGTATAGAGTCTAACTATGGCTACACCTTC.

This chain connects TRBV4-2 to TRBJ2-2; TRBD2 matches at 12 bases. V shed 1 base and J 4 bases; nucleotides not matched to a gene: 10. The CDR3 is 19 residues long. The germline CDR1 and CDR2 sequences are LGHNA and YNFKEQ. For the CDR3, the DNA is TGTGCCAGCAGCCAAGGACTAGCGGGGGCCCTGGGGGGCACCGGGGAGCTGTTTTTT. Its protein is CASSQGLAGALGGTGELFF.

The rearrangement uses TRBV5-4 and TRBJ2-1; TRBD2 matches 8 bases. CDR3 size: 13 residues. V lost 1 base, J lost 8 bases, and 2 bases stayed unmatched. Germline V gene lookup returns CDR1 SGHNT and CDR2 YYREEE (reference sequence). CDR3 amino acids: CASSLPGGDEQFF. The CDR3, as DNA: TGTGCCAGCAGCTTGCCCGGGGGGGATGAGCAGTTCTTC.

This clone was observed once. This CDR3 is CASSDPSRVRSQPQHF. The CDR3 nucleotides are TGCGCCAGCAGTGACCCCTCCAGGGTTCGTAGTCAGCCCCAGCATTTT. This chain connects TRBV10-1 to TRBJ1-5; TRBD1 might be the D (5 bases). V was cut by 3 bases and J by 6 bases, with 18 bases left in between. The CDR3 totals 16 residues. Germline CDR1 is WNHNN and CDR2 is SYGVQD (reference sequence).

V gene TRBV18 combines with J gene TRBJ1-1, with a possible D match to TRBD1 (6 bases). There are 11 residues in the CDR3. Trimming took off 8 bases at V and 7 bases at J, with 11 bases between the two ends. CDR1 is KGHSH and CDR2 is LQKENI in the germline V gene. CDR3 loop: CASEDSGEAFF. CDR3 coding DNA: TGTGCCAGCGAGGACAGCGGTGAAGCTTTCTTT.

CDR3 DNA: TGTGCCATCCAGCGGGAATCTACCTACAATGAGCAGTTCTTC. This translates into CAIQRESTYNEQFF. The rearrangement links TRBV10-3 to TRBJ2-1; TRBD2 agrees at 7 bases. Trimming at V came to 8 bases and at J to 2 bases, leaving 6 bases not matched to a gene. The CDR3 consists of 14 residues. In germline, CDR1 is ENHRY, CDR2 SYGVKD.

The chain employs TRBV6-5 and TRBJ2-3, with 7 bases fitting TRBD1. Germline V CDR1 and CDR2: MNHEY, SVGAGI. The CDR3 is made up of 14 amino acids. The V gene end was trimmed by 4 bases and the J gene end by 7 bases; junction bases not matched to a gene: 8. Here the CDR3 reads CASSSRTGLNTQYF. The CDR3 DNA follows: TGTGCCAGCAGTTCGAGGACAGGTTTAAATACGCAGTATTTT.

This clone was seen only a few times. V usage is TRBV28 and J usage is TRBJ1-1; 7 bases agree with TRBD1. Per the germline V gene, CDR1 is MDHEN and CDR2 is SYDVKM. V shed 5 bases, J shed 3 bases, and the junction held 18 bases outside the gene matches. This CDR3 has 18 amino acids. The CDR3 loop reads CASSLRRTSGGSDTEAFF. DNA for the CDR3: TGTGCCAGCAGTCTCAGAAGAACCTCAGGGGGTTCGGACACTGAAGCTTTCTTT.

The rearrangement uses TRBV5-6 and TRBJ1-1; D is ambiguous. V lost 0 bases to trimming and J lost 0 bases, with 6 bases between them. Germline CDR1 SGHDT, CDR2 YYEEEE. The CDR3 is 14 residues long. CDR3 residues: CASSLGDLNTEAFF. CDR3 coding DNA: TGTGCCAGCAGCTTGGGAGATTTGAACACTGAAGCTTTCTTT. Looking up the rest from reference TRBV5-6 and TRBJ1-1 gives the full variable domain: DAGVTQSPTHLIKTRGQQVTLRCSPKSGHDTVSWYQQALGQGPQFIFQYYEEEERQRGNFPDRFSGHQFPNYSSELNVNALLLGDSALYLCASSLGDLNTEAFFGQGTRLTVV.

CDR3 in amino acids: CASSGGTANQPQHF. The CDR3 DNA reads TGTGCCAGCAGCGGAGGGACAGCTAATCAGCCCCAGCATTTT. The V call is TRBV5-6, the J call TRBJ1-5, with 7 bases matching TRBD1. The CDR3 contains 14 residues. The V gene end was trimmed by 4 bases and the J gene end by 4 bases; junction bases not matched to a gene: 5. CDR1 is SGHDT and CDR2 is YYEEEE in the germline V gene.

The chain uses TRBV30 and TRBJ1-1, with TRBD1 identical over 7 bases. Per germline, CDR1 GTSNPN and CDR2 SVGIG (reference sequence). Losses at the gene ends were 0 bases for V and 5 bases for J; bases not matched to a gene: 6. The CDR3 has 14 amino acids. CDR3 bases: TGTGCCTGGAGTGTACTGACAGGGCTGACTGAAGCTTTCTTT. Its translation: CAWSVLTGLTEAFF.